The 17 T cell receptor beta chains presented below share a single source sample, sequenced in a study of blood T cell repertoires in COVID-19 (TCRdb year 2020). Receptor amplification or capture employed the immunoSEQ multiplex PCR assay. The table comes from immuneACCESS by way of TCRdb, which keeps in-frame sequences with V and J called. Part of the clones is missing from these tables; in studies checked, under half for an unresolved V gene and the rest for unknown reasons. The sample table shows around 700,000 clones, and 70% to 90% are seen once. Of the sample, roughly 0.25% is held by the ten largest clones. The sequencing input was peripheral blood. The source is a woman younger than 30 with acute or convalescent COVID-19.

V is TRBV5-1 and J is TRBJ1-5; TRBD1 matches at 10 bases. The germline V gene has CDR1 SGHRS and CDR2 YFSETQ. The junction had 7 bases not matched to a gene; V was cut back by 5 bases and J by 8 bases. The CDR3 is made up of 14 amino acids. The CDR3 DNA reads TGCGCCAGCAGACGGACAGGGGGTGGGGAGCCCCAGCATTTT. This sequence encodes CASRRTGGGEPQHF.

The chain recombines TRBV24-1 with TRBJ1-1, with D unresolved. Deletions cut 4 bases from V and 2 bases from J, with 10 bases between. Germline-derived CDR1 and CDR2 are KGHDR and SFDVKD. CDR3 size: 14 residues. The CDR3 region has the DNA TGTGCCACCAGTGACGGGAATGTCAACACTGAAGCTTTCTTT. It encodes CATSDGNVNTEAFF.

About this clone itself: Additional DNA sequences in this sample encode the identical CDR3. The chain has TRBV30 and TRBJ1-2; no clear D gene. Per the germline V gene, CDR1 is GTSNPN and CDR2 is SVGIG (reference sequence). This CDR3 is built from 13 residues. V lost 0 bases, J lost 0 bases, and 5 bases lay in between. The CDR3 sequence: CAWSVGANYGYTF. In DNA, the CDR3 is TGTGCCTGGAGTGTAGGAGCTAACTATGGCTACACCTTC.

This chain links TRBV7-9 with TRBJ2-7; tentative D call: TRBD1 (9 bases). V lost 6 bases and J 6 bases, leaving 21 bases between the germline ends. The CDR3 spans 15 residues. CDR1 is SEHNR and CDR2 is FQNEAQ in the germline V gene (reference sequence). The CDR3 protein is CASSTGGLAGGEQYF. CDR3 nucleotides: TGTGCCAGCAGTACAGGGGGCCTAGCGGGCGGCGAGCAGTACTTC.

In this sample, this clone turned up a few times. V usage is TRBV30 and J usage is TRBJ1-4; D remains ambiguous. Germline CDR1 reads GTSNPN; CDR2 reads SVGIG (reference sequence). The CDR3 sequence is 13 residues long. V was trimmed by 0 bases and J by 5 bases, leaving 7 bases between them. This chain's CDR3 is CAWSVRENEKLFF. DNA for the CDR3: TGTGCCTGGAGTGTACGAGAGAATGAAAAACTGTTTTTT.

The chain has TRBV5-1 and TRBJ1-6; unclear D gene. Germline-derived CDR1 and CDR2 are SGHRS and YFSETQ. The CDR3 runs 14 residues. Trimming removed 3 bases at V and 10 bases at J, with 14 bases between. The chain's CDR3 is CASSSPGIGSPLHF. CDR3 DNA: TGCGCCAGCAGCTCACCGGGAATAGGCTCACCCCTCCACTTT.

The chain carries TRBV9 and TRBJ2-1, with D possibly matching TRBD2 (5 bases). Trimming pared 3 bases from V and 7 bases from J, leaving 11 bases between. There are 13 residues in the CDR3. CDR1 is SGDLS and CDR2 is YYNGEE in the germline V gene. CDR3 sequence (DNA): TGTGCCAGCAGCGCCGGGATAAAGAATGAGCAGTTCTTC. This sequence encodes CASSAGIKNEQFF.

The CDR3 nucleotides are TGTGCCAGCAGCCTTTCCGACACCCGGACAGGGTCTGAAGCTTTCTTT. Its translation is CASSLSDTRTGSEAFF. The rearrangement joins TRBV4-2 to TRBJ1-1; the match to TRBD1 covers 8 bases. CDR1 and CDR2 from the germline V gene are LGHNA and YNFKEQ. V dropped 4 bases and J dropped 6; count of bases not matched to a gene: 13. CDR3 size: 16 residues.

The chain uses TRBV5-8 and TRBJ1-1; D uncertain. The CDR3 has 15 residues. Germline CDR1 and CDR2: SGHTS and YDEGEE. Trimming cost V 1 base and J 1 base, with 11 bases left between them. The CDR3 nucleotides are TGTGCCAGCAGCTTGTTCCCGAGCCAGAACACTGAAGCTTTCTTT. Protein product: CASSLFPSQNTEAFF.

The rearrangement joins TRBV7-8 to TRBJ1-1; D is ambiguous. V lost 0 bases to trimming and J lost 7 bases, with 9 bases between them. The germline V gene encodes CDR1 SGHVS and CDR2 FQNEAQ. This CDR3 is 13 amino acids long. The CDR3 loop reads CASSLARVFEAFF. CDR3 sequence (DNA): TGTGCCAGCAGCTTAGCGCGAGTCTTTGAAGCTTTCTTT.

The chain has TRBV6-1 and TRBJ2-1; 7 bases align to TRBD1. With 3 bases clipped from V and 5 bases from J, the junction kept 4 bases outside the gene matches. This CDR3 comprises 14 residues. Germline V lookup: CDR1 MNHNS, CDR2 SASEGT. In nucleotides, the CDR3 is TGTGCCAGCAGTGAGGCACAGGGGCACAATGAGCAGTTCTTC. Translation: CASSEAQGHNEQFF.

V gene TRBV3-1 (or the pseudogene TRBV3-2) combines with J gene TRBJ1-2; D perhaps matches TRBD1 (5 bases). The CDR3 contains 14 residues. V dropped 1 base and J dropped 3 bases, with 9 bases sitting between them. Germline assignment: CDR1 LGHDT and CDR2 YNNKEL (reference sequence). In DNA, the CDR3 is TGTGCCAGCAGCCAAGCGGGGGGGTACTATGGCTACACCTTC. Its translation is CASSQAGGYYGYTF.

The V call is TRBV12-3 or TRBV12-4, the J call TRBJ1-6, with 8 bases lining up with TRBD1. This CDR3 region has 13 residues. V lost 2 bases, J lost 9 bases, and 0 bases stayed unmatched. The CDR3 DNA is TGTGCCAGCAGTTTAACAGGGGGTTCACCCCTCCACTTT. It specifies CASSLTGGSPLHF.

This chain links TRBV6-6 with TRBJ1-6; 7 bases agree with TRBD1. Germline lookup yields CDR1 MNHNY and CDR2 SVGAGI (reference sequence). This CDR3 is 15 amino acids long. V lost 7 bases to trimming and J lost 8 bases; unmatched junction nucleotides: 11. CDR3 protein: CASTSTGRNYSPLHF. CDR3 DNA sequence: TGTGCCAGCACTTCGACAGGGAGGAACTATTCACCCCTCCACTTT.

V usage is TRBV6-5 and J usage is TRBJ2-2, with D tentatively TRBD2 (5 bases). The CDR3 consists of 14 residues. The germline V gene has CDR1 MNHEY and CDR2 SVGAGI. V lost 5 bases, J lost 1 base, and 8 bases lay in between. CDR3 DNA: TGTGCCAGCAGTACGGGGAGGAACACCGGGGAGCTGTTTTTT. Translating gives CASSTGRNTGELFF.

The genes are TRBV27 and TRBJ1-5; 9 positions match TRBD1. The CDR3 covers 15 residues. Germline V CDR1 and CDR2: MNHEY, SMNVEV (reference sequence). The V and J ends lost 7 bases and 4 bases, in that order; junction bases with no gene match: 8. CDR3: CASTLTGQGNQPQHF. The CDR3 nucleotides are TGTGCCAGCACCCTCACAGGACAGGGGAATCAGCCCCAGCATTTT.

Only one count was recorded for this clone. The gene calls are TRBV5-1 and TRBJ2-1, with 7 positions matching TRBD1. The germline V gene has CDR1 SGHRS and CDR2 YFSETQ. V lost 6 bases and J lost 8; bases outside the gene matches: 11. The CDR3 sequence is 14 residues long. The CDR3 DNA reads as TGCGCCAGCACGCCTCACCGGGACAGCCATGAGCAGTTCTTC. This gives the protein CASTPHRDSHEQFF. The whole variable domain, filled in from reference TRBV5-1 and TRBJ2-1, reads KAGVTQTPRYLIKTRGQQVTLSCSPISGHRSVSWYQQTPGQGLQFLFEYFSETQRNKGNFPGRFSGRQFSNSRSEMNVSTLELGDSALYLCASTPHRDSHEQFFGPGTRLTVL.